This record concerns one T cell receptor (beta chain) sequence. The trim removed 6 bases at V and 1 base at J, leaving 8 bases unmatched. Germline CDR1 ENHRY, CDR2 SYGVKD. The CDR3 totals 17 residues. The source of the sample is a study of blood T cell repertoires in COVID-19. Study details: The samples span acute and convalescent COVID-19 from the United States, Italy and Spain.

Participants spanned ages about 18 to 90 years and resided in 20 to 30 US areas. Cohort allocation depended upon clinical history that participants reported. As originally analysed: Counts of nucleated cells, estimated from reference gene primer amplification, were obtained. Assay: immunoSEQ multiplex PCR; the TCRdb copy retains only in-frame clones and omits some. V, J and clone size derive from that table, while D and trimming were established from the DNA sequence. The table shows around 230,000 clones, with over 85% occurring only once. The rearrangement uses TRBV10-3 and TRBJ2-6; 8 bases are a match to TRBD1. This TCR derives from a woman in her twenties or thirties with acute COVID-19. The material sequenced was PBMCs or T cells enriched from blood (not recorded which). This CDR3 is CAIRLTGERSGANVLTF. The CDR3 nucleotides are TGTGCCATCAGGCTGACAGGGGAAAGGTCTGGGGCCAACGTCCTGACTTTC.